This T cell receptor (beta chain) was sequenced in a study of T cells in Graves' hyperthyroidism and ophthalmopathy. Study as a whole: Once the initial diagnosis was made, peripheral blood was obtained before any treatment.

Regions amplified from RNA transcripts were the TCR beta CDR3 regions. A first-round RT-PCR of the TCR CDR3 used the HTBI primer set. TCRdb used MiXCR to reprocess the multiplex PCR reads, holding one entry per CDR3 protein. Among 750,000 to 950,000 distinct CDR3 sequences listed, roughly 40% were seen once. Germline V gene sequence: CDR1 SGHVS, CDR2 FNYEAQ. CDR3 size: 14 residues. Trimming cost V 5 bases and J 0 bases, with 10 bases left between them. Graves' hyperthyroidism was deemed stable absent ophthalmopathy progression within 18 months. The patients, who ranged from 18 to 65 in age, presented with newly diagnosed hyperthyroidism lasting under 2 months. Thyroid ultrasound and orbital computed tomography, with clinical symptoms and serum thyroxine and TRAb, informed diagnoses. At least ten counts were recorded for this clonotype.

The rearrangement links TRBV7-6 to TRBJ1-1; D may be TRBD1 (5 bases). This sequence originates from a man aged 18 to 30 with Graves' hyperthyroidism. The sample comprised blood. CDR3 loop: CASSPGRMNTEAFF. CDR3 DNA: TGTGCCAGCAGCCCGGGACGGATGAACACTGAAGCTTTCTTT.